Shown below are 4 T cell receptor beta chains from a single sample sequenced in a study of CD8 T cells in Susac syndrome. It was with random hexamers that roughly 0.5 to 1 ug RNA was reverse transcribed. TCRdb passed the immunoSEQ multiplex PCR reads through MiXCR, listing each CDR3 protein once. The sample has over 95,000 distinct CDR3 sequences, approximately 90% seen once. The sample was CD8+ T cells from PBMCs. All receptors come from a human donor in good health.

The CDR3, as DNA: TGTGCCAGCAGTAGAGGGACGGCGAGCTCCTACGAGCAGTACTTC. Protein: CASSRGTASSYEQYF. V is TRBV6-5 and J is TRBJ2-7; D could derive from TRBD1 or TRBD2 (5 bases each). V shed 5 bases and J shed 0 bases, with 14 bases lying between them. Germline V gene lookup returns CDR1 MNHEY and CDR2 SVGAGI. CDR3 size: 15 residues.

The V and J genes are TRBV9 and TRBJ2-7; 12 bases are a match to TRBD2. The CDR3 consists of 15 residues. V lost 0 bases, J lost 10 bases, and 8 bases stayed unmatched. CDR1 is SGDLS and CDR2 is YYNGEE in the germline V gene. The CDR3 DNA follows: TGTGCCAGCAGCGTAGCCGGATCTAGCGGGGGGGCCCAGTACTTC. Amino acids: CASSVAGSSGGAQYF.

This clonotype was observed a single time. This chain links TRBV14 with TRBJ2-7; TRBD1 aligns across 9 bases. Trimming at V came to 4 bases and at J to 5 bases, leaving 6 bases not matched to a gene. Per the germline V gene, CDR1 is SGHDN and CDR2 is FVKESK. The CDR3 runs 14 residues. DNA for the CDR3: TGTGCCAGCAGCCGCCGGGACAGGGTCGACGAGCAGTACTTC. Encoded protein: CASSRRDRVDEQYF.

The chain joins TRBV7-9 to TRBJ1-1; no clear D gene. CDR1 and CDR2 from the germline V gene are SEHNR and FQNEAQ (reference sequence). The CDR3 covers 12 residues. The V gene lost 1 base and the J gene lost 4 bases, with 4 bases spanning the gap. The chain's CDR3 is CASSLDPTEAFF. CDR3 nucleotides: TGTGCCAGCAGCTTAGATCCCACTGAAGCTTTCTTT.